This T cell receptor (beta chain) was identified during a study of technical replicates of blood from a few donors. The repertoire was sequenced with immunoSEQ multiplex PCR; TCRdb's copy has only in-frame clones and lacks some. The repertoire holds 100,000 or so clones, with roughly 95% as singletons. The sequenced sample consisted of T cells isolated from PBMCs. This TCR was recovered from a human donor in good health.

CDR3 protein: CASSLTTSGTFTDTQYF. Written as DNA, the CDR3 is TGCGCCAGCAGCTTGACGACTAGCGGGACCTTCACAGATACGCAGTATTTT. This chain connects TRBV5-1 to TRBJ2-3; 11 nucleotides align to TRBD2. CDR3 length: 17 amino acids. J gave up 2 bases and V 1 base, and 6 bases lay outside the gene matches. Germline V gene sequence: CDR1 SGHRS, CDR2 YFSETQ.